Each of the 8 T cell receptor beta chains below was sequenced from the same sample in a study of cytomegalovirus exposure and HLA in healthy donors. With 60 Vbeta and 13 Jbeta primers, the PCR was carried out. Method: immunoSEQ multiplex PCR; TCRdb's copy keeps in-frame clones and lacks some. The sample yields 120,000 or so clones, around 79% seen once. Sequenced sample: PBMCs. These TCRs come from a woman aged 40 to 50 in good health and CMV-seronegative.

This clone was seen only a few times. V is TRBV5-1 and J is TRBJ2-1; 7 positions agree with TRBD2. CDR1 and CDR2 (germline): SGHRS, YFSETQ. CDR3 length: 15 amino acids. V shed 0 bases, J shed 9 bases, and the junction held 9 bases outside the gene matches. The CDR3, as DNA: TGCGCCAGCAGCTTGGTCTGGGAGGGGAGTGGTGAGCAGTTCTTC. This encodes CASSLVWEGSGEQFF. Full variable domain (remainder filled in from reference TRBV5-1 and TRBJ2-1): KAGVTQTPRYLIKTRGQQVTLSCSPISGHRSVSWYQQTPGQGLQFLFEYFSETQRNKGNFPGRFSGRQFSNSRSEMNVSTLELGDSALYLCASSLVWEGSGEQFFGPGTRLTVL.

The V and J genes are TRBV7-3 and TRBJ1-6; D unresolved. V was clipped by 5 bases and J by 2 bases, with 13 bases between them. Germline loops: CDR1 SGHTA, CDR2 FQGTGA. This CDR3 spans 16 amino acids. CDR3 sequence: CASSPQPEPYNSPLHF. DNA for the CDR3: TGTGCCAGCAGCCCCCAGCCGGAGCCCTATAATTCACCCCTCCACTTT.

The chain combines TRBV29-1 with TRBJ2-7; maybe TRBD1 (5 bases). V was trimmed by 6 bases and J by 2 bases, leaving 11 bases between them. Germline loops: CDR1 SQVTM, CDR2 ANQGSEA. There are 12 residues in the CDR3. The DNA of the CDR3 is TGCAGCGTGACAGTAGCTCCCTACGAGCAGTACTTC. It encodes CSVTVAPYEQYF.

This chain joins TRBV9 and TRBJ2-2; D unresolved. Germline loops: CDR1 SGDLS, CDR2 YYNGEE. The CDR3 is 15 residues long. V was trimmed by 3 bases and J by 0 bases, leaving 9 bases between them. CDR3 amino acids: CASSDDISNTGELFF. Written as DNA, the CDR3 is TGTGCCAGCAGCGACGACATATCGAACACCGGGGAGCTGTTTTTT. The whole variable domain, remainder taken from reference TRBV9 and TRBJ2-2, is DSGVTQTPKHLITATGQRVTLRCSPRSGDLSVYWYQQSLDQGLQFLIQYYNGEERAKGNILERFSAQQFPDLHSELNLSSLELGDSALYFCASSDDISNTGELFFGEGSRLTVL.

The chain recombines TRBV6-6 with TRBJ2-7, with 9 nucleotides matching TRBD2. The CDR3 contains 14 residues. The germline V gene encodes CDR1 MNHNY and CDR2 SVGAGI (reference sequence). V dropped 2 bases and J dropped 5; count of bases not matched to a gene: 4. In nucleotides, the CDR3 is TGTGCCAGCAGTTACCCCAGCGGGAGGAACGAGCAGTACTTC. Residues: CASSYPSGRNEQYF.

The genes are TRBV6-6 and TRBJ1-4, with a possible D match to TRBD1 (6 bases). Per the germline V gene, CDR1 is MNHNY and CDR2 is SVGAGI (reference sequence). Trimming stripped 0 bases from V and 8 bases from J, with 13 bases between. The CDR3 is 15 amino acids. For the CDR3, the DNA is TGTGCCAGCAGTTACTCGAGGGGGACGGAGGAAAAACTGTTTTTT. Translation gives CASSYSRGTEEKLFF.

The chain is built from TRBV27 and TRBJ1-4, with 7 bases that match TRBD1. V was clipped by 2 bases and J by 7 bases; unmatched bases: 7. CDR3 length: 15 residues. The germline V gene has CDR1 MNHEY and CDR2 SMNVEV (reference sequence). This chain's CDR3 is CASSLTGASGEKLFF. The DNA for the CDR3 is TGTGCCAGCAGTTTAACAGGGGCCTCTGGTGAAAAACTGTTTTTT.

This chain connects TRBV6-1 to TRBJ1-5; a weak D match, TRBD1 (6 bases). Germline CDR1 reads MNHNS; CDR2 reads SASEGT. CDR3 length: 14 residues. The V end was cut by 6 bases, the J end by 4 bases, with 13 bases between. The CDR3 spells CASSRDKGNQPQHF. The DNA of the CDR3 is TGTGCCAGCAGCCGGGACAAGGGTAATCAGCCCCAGCATTTT.